The entry below gives a single T cell receptor (beta chain) sequence along with its context. This CDR3 has 15 amino acids. In germline, CDR1 is MNHEY, CDR2 SVGAGI. Germline trimming cut 6 bases from V and 5 bases from J; bases unmatched to any gene: 12. The entry originates in a study of Ad26.COV2.S vaccination and SARS-CoV-2 variants. Overall study: Within the COV1001 Ad26.COV2.S trial arm, the donor was enrolled.

Assay used: immunoSEQ multiplex PCR; TCRdb lists only in-frame clones, some missing. The sample includes some 480,000 clones, 87% of them seen just once. As for treatment: about 20 received Ad26.COV2.S at low or high dose, single or two shots; roughly five received placebo; per-sample allocation not given. The study sampled participants on day 63 after the first vaccine or placebo injection. This TCR came from a person aged 18-65 years who received the Ad26.COV2.S COVID-19 vaccine or a placebo. J is TRBJ2-7 and V is TRBV6-5; 8 bases align to TRBD2. Sample: peripheral blood, taken in a trial of Ad26.COV2.S vaccine versus placebo. DNA for the CDR3: TGTGCCAGCAGCAACACAGGCGGGAGGCAGGACGAGCAGTACTTC. The encoded protein is CASSNTGGRQDEQYF.